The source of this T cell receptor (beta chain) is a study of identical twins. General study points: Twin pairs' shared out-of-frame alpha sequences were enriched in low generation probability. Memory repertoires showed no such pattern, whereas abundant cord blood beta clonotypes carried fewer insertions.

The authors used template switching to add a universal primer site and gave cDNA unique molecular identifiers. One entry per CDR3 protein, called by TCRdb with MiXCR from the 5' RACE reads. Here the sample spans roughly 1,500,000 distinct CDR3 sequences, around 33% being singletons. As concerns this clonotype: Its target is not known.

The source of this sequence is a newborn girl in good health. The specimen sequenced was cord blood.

CDR3 sequence (DNA): TGCAGTGCTAGAGATCAAACTTTCCCTAGCACAGATACGCAGTATTTT. Translating it yields CSARDQTFPSTDTQYF. The V gene is TRBV20-1, the J gene TRBJ2-3; D is uncertain. There are 16 residues in the CDR3. Germline assignment: CDR1 DFQATT and CDR2 SNEGSKA (reference sequence). V lost 0 bases and J 0 bases, leaving 13 bases between the germline ends.